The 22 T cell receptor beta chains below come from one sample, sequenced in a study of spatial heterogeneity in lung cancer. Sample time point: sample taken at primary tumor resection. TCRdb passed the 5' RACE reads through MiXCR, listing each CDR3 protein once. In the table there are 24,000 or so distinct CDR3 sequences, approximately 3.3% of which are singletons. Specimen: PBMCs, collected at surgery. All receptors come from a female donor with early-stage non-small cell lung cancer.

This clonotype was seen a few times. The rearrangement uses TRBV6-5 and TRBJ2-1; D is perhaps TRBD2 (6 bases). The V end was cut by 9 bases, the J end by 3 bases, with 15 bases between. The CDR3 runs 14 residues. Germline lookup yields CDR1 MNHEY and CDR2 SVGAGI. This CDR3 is CARTTGVGYNEQFF. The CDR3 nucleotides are TGTGCCAGAACGACGGGAGTGGGCTACAATGAGCAGTTCTTC.

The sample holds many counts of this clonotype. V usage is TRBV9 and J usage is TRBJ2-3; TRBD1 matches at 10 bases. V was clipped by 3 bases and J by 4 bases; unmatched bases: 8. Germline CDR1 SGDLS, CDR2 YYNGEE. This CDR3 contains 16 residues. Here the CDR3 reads CASSGPRTGGPDTQYF. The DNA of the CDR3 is TGTGCCAGCAGCGGCCCCCGGACAGGGGGACCAGATACGCAGTATTTT.

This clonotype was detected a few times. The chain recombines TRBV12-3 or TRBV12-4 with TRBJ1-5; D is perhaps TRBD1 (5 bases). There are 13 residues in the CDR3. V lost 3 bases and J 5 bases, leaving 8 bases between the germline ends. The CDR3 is CASSFLGDQPQHF. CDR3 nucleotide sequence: TGTGCCAGCAGTTTTTTGGGGGATCAGCCCCAGCATTTT.

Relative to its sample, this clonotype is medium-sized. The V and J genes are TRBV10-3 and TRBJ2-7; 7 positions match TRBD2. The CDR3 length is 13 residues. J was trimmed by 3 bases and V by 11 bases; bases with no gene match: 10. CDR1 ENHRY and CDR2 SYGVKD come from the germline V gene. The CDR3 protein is CAAREEANYEQYF. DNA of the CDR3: TGTGCCGCCCGGGAGGAGGCAAACTACGAGCAGTACTTC.

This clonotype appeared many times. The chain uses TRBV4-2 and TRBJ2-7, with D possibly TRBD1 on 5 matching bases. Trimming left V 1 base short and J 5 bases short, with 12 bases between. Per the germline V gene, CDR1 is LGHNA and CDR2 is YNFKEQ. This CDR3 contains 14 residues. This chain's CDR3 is CASSQGGWGDEQYF. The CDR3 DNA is TGTGCCAGCAGCCAAGGGGGTTGGGGCGACGAGCAGTACTTC.

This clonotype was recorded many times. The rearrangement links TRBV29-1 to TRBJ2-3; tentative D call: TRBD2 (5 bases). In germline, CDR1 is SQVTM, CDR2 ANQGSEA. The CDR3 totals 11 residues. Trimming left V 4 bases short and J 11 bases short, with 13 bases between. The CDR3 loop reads CSVVYPAGQYF. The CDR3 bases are TGCAGCGTTGTATACCCGGCGGGGCAGTATTTT.

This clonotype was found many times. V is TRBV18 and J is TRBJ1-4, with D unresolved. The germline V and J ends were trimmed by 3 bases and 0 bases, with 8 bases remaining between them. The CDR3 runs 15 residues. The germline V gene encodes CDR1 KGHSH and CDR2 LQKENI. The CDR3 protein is CASSPGLATNEKLFF. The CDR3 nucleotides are TGTGCCAGCTCACCTGGACTAGCAACTAATGAAAAACTGTTTTTT.

Here the CDR3 reads CSARADSYEQYF. CDR3 bases: TGCAGTGCTAGAGCGGACAGTTACGAGCAGTACTTC. V usage is TRBV20-1 and J usage is TRBJ2-7; the D gene is possibly TRBD1 (6 bases). The length of the CDR3 is 12 residues. The V end was cut by 1 base, the J end by 4 bases, with 8 bases between. Germline CDR1 is DFQATT and CDR2 is SNEGSKA (reference sequence).

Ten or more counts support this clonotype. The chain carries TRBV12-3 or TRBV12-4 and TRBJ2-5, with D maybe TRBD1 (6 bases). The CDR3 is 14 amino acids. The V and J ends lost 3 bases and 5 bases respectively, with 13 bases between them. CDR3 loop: CASSLAGAGETQYF. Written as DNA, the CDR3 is TGTGCCAGCAGTTTGGCAGGGGCAGGGGAGACCCAGTACTTC.

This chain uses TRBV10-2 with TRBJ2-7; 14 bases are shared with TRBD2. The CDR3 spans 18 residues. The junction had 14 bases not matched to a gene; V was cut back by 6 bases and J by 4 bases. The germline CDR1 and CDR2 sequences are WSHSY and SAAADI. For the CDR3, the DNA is TGCGCCAGCAGCACACCCGGGACTAGCGGGAGTGGGGTGTACGAGCAGTACTTC. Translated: CASSTPGTSGSGVYEQYF.

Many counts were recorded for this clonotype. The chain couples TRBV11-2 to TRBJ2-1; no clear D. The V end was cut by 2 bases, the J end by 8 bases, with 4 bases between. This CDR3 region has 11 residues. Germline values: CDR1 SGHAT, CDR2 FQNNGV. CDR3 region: CASSLPHEQFF. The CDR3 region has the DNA TGTGCCAGCAGCTTACCCCATGAGCAGTTCTTC.

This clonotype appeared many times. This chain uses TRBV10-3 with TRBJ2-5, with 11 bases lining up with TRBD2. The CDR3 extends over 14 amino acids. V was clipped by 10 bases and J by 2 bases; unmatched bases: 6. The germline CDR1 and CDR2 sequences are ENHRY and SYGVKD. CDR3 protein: CATGTSGLQETQYF. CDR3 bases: TGTGCCACCGGGACTAGCGGACTTCAAGAGACCCAGTACTTC.

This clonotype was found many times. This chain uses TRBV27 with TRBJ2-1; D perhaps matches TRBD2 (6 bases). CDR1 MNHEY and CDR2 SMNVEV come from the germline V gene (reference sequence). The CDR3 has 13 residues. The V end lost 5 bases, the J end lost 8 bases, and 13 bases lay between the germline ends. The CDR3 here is CASSSSGTHEQFF. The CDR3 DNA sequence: TGTGCCAGCAGTAGTAGCGGTACACATGAGCAGTTCTTC.

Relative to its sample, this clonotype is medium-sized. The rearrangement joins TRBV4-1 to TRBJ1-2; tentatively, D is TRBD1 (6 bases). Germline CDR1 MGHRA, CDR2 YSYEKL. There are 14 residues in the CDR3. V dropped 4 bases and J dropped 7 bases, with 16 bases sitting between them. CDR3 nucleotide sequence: TGCGCCAGCAGCCGCACAACAGGGTCAGGTGGCTACACCTTC. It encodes CASSRTTGSGGYTF.

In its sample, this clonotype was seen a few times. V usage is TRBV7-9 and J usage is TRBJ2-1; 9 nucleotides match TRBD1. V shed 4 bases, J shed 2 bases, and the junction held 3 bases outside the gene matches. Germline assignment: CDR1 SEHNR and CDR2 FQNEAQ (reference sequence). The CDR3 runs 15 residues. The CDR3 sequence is CASSSGQGAYNEQFF. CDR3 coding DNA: TGTGCCAGCAGCTCGGGACAGGGAGCCTACAATGAGCAGTTCTTC.

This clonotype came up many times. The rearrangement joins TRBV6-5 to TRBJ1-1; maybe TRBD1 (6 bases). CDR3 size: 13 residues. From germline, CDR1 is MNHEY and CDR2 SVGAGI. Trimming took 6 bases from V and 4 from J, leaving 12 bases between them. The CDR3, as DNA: TGTGCCAGCAGCGTACAGGGCGCCACTGAAGCTTTCTTT. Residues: CASSVQGATEAFF.

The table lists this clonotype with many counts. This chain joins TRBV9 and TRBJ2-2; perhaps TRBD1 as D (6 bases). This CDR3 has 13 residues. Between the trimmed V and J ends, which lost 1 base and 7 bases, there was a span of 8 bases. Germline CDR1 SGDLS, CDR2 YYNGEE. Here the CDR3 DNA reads TGTGCCAGCAGCGTACAGGGGCACGGGGAGCTGTTTTTT. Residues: CASSVQGHGELFF. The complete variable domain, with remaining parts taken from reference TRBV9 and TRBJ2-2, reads DSGVTQTPKHLITATGQRVTLRCSPRSGDLSVYWYQQSLDQGLQFLIQYYNGEERAKGNILERFSAQQFPDLHSELNLSSLELGDSALYFCASSVQGHGELFFGEGSRLTVL.

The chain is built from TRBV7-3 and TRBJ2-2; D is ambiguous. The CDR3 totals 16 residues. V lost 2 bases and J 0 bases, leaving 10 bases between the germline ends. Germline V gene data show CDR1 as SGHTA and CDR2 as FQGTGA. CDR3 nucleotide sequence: TGTGCCAGCAGCTTATTCTCGGTATCGAACACCGGGGAGCTGTTTTTT. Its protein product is CASSLFSVSNTGELFF.

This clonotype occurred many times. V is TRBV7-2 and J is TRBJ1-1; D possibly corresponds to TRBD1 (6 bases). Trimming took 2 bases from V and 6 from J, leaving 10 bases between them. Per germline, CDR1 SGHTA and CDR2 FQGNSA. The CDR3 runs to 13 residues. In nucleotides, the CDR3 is TGTGCCAGCAGCTTAAGGAGACAGGCTGAAGCTTTCTTT. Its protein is CASSLRRQAEAFF. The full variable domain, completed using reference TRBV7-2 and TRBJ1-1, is GAGVSQSPSNKVTEKGKDVELRCDPISGHTALYWYRQSLGQGLEFLIYFQGNSAPDKSGLPSDRFSAERTGGSVSTLTIQRTQQEDSAVYLCASSLRRQAEAFFGQGTRLTVV.

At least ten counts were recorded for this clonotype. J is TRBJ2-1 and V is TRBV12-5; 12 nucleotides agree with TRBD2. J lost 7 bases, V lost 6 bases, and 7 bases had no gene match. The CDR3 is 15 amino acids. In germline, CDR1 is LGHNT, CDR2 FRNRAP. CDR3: CASGRLAGVWNEQFF. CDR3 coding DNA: TGTGCTAGTGGAAGACTAGCGGGAGTATGGAATGAGCAGTTCTTC.

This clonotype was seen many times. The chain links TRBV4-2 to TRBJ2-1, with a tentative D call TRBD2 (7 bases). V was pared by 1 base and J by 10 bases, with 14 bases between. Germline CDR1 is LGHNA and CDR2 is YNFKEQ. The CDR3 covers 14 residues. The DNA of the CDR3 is TGTGCCAGCAGCCAAGGAGCGCCGGGGGGCGAGCAGTTCTTC. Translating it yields CASSQGAPGGEQFF.

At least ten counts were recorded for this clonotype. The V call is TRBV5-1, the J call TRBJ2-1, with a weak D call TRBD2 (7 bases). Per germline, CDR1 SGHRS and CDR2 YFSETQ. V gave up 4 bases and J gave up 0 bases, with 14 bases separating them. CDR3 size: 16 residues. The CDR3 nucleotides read TGCGCCAGCAGCCCCCGAGGGGGGGACTCCTACAATGAGCAGTTCTTC. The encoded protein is CASSPRGGDSYNEQFF.